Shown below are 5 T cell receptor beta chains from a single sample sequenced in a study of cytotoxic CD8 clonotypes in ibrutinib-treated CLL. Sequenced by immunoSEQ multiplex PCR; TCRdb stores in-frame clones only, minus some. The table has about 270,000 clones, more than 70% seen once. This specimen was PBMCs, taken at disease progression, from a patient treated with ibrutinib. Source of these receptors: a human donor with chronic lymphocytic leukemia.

The DNA of the CDR3 is TGTGCCAGTAGTGGTGGGACTAGCGGTTCCTACGAGCAGTACTTC. This sequence encodes CASSGGTSGSYEQYF. V is TRBV19 and J is TRBJ2-7; 11 nucleotides agree with TRBD2. Germline values: CDR1 LNHDA, CDR2 SQIVND (reference sequence). The CDR3 length is 15 residues. The J segment lost 1 base and the V segment lost 5 bases, leaving 4 bases of the junction unmatched.

Here the CDR3 DNA reads TGTGCCAGCAGCTTGCACAGGGGCCGGATTTTAACTAATGAAAAACTGTTTTTT. Encoded protein: CASSLHRGRILTNEKLFF. The genes are TRBV7-2 and TRBJ1-4, with TRBD1 identical over 7 bases. J lost 1 base, V lost 3 bases, and 11 bases had no gene match. The germline V gene encodes CDR1 SGHTA and CDR2 FQGNSA. The CDR3 runs 18 residues.

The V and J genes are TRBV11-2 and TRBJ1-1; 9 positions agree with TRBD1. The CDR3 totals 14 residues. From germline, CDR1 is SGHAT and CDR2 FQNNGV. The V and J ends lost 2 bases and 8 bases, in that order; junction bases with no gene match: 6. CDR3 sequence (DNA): TGTGCCAGCAGCTTATCACAGGGGGCTGGAGAAGCTTTCTTT. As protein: CASSLSQGAGEAFF.

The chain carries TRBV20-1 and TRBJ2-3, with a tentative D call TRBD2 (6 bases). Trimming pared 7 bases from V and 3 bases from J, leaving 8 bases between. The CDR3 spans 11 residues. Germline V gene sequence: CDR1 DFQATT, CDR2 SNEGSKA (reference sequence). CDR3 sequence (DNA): TGCAGTGGAGGAGGGACAGATACGCAGTATTTT. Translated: CSGGGTDTQYF.

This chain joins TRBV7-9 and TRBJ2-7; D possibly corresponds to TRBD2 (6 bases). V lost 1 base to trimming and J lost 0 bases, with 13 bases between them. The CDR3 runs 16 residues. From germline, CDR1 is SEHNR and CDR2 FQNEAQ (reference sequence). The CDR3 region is CASSLVSSESSYEQYF. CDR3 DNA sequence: TGTGCCAGCAGCTTAGTCTCTAGCGAGAGCTCCTACGAGCAGTACTTC.